The 11 T cell receptor beta chains given below trace back to one sample, sequenced in a study of shared clonotypes between healthy human individuals. Sequencing was performed with immunoSEQ multiplex PCR; in TCRdb, only in-frame clones are kept and a portion is missing. In the table there are around 510,000 clones, just over 75% of which are singletons. Material: PBMCs. All receptors come from a woman between 40 and 55 years old in good health. Some clones in this sample may be carry-over from other donors' samples.

This chain joins TRBV2 and TRBJ1-6, with D possibly being TRBD1 (5 bases). V lost 4 bases to trimming and J lost 10 bases, with 14 bases between them. This CDR3 has 14 residues. Germline V gene sequence: CDR1 SNHLY, CDR2 FYNNEI. The CDR3, as DNA: TGTGCCAGCAGTGGCCCGGGGCGTCGGTCACCCCTCCACTTT. Translation: CASSGPGRRSPLHF.

Points on this clone: Other DNA sequences in this specimen translate into the identical CDR3. The J gene is TRBJ2-3, the V gene TRBV4-3, with 12 bases lining up with TRBD2. V trimming: 1 base; J trimming: 6 bases; junction bases outside the gene matches: 5. Germline V gene data show CDR1 as LGHNA and CDR2 as YSLEER. The CDR3 spans 16 residues. The CDR3 loop is CASSQGLAGVGDTQYF. The CDR3 bases are TGCGCCAGCAGCCAAGGACTAGCGGGAGTAGGGGATACGCAGTATTTT.

V usage is TRBV6-5 and J usage is TRBJ2-7, with unresolved D. The CDR3 has 16 residues. V shed 0 bases and J shed 9 bases, with 21 bases lying between them. Germline CDR1 reads MNHEY; CDR2 reads SVGAGI. Here the CDR3 reads CASSYSMLPGPSVQYF. DNA for the CDR3: TGTGCCAGCAGTTACTCTATGCTACCGGGCCCCTCAGTGCAGTACTTC.

Comments on this clone: Different DNA sequences within this sample yield the same CDR3. This chain links TRBV5-6 with TRBJ1-3; 9 positions agree with TRBD1. Per germline, CDR1 SGHDT and CDR2 YYEEEE. The CDR3 consists of 15 residues. V was pared by 5 bases and J by 2 bases, with 5 bases of the junction left unmatched. CDR3 coding DNA: TGTGCCAGCAGTCCTACAGGGGGCACTGGAAACACCATATATTTT. Protein sequence: CASSPTGGTGNTIYF.

Turning to this clone: Other DNA sequences in the sample encode the same CDR3. The V and J genes are TRBV6-6 and TRBJ2-7, with D uncertain. The CDR3 is 12 amino acids. Germline V gene data show CDR1 as MNHNY and CDR2 as SVGAGI (reference sequence). V shed 0 bases and J shed 4 bases, with 4 bases lying between them. Written as DNA, the CDR3 is TGTGCCAGCAGTTACTCTCCTTACGAGCAGTACTTC. It translates to CASSYSPYEQYF.

This clone appeared a few times. The chain has TRBV10-3 and TRBJ2-2, with D possibly matching TRBD1 (6 bases). CDR3 length equals 15 residues. V was trimmed by 7 bases and J by 0 bases, leaving 12 bases between them. CDR1 is ENHRY, CDR2 SYGVKD, per germline. The CDR3 nucleotides read TGTGCCATCACCAGGACAGAGGCGAACACCGGGGAGCTGTTTTTT. It encodes CAITRTEANTGELFF.

The chain is built from TRBV13 and TRBJ2-5, with D uncertain. Trimming cost V 2 bases and J 0 bases, with 16 bases left between them. Germline V gene lookup returns CDR1 PRHDT and CDR2 FYEKMQ (reference sequence). The CDR3 spans 17 residues. The CDR3 sequence is CASSLRYRDSNQETQYF. As DNA, the CDR3 is TGTGCCAGCAGCTTAAGGTATAGAGACTCGAACCAAGAGACCCAGTACTTC.

The chain has TRBV10-3 and TRBJ1-3; D gene uncertain. Trimming cost V 2 bases and J 0 bases, with 8 bases left between them. The V gene's germline CDR1 is ENHRY and CDR2 SYGVKD. The CDR3 contains 15 residues. The CDR3 loop is CAISELGSSGNTIYF. The CDR3 bases are TGTGCCATCAGTGAGCTTGGGAGCTCTGGAAACACCATATATTTT.

The chain combines TRBV5-1 with TRBJ1-1; no clear D. Germline CDR1 reads SGHRS; CDR2 reads YFSETQ. V was trimmed by 4 bases and J by 0 bases, leaving 16 bases between them. There are 16 residues in the CDR3. Here the CDR3 reads CASSLSPRHLNTEAFF. The CDR3 region has the DNA TGCGCCAGCAGCCTCAGCCCGCGGCACTTGAACACTGAAGCTTTCTTT.

This sequence joins TRBV28 and TRBJ1-5; D call uncertain. This CDR3 has 15 residues. Germline lookup yields CDR1 MDHEN and CDR2 SYDVKM. V was shortened by 5 bases and J by 4 bases, with 15 bases between the two germline ends. CDR3 in amino acids: CASSGYGPPNQPQHF. The CDR3 nucleotides read TGTGCCAGCAGTGGGTATGGGCCCCCGAATCAGCCCCAGCATTTT.

A few counts support this clone. The chain recombines TRBV25-1 with TRBJ1-2; possibly TRBD1 for D (6 bases). Trimming stripped 4 bases from V and 6 bases from J, with 18 bases between. The germline V gene encodes CDR1 MGHDK and CDR2 SYGVNS. The CDR3 runs 15 residues. For the CDR3, the DNA is TGTGCCAGCAGTGCCCGCCTCCTGGGGGCAGATGGCTACACCTTC. Amino acids: CASSARLLGADGYTF.